The rows below give T cell receptor beta chains drawn from one sample of a study of vaccination and CD4 T cells after COVID-19. Which antigens these TCRs recognize remains unknown. TCRdb itself ran the PCR reads through MiXCR, one entry per CDR3 protein. The sample includes about 19,000 distinct CDR3 sequences, about 23% of them seen just once. Material for sequencing was cultured CD4+ T cells from blood. These receptor sequences come from a human donor with COVID-19. CDR3s leave out the opening cysteine and the closing phenylalanine or tryptophan.

v_call	j_call	cdr3_aa
TRBV12-3/TRBV12-4	TRBJ1-1	ASSLGQGVNTEAF
TRBV29-1	TRBJ1-1	SVGTGMNTEAF
TRBV7-2	TRBJ2-3	ASSFPGEGTQY
TRBV7-8	TRBJ1-1	ASSLESQVNTEAF
TRBV2	TRBJ1-4	ASSKDSATNEKLF
TRBV6-1	TRBJ2-2	ASSQNLYTGELF
TRBV5-4	TRBJ2-3	ASSLQGTDTQY
TRBV28	TRBJ2-7	ASIPRGRSYEQY
TRBV19	TRBJ1-5	ASSMDLMPQPQH
TRBV12-3/TRBV12-4	TRBJ2-5	ASSSLGEAGGRGETQY
TRBV7-6	TRBJ1-5	ASSLRIGGGLSNQPQH
TRBV7-8	TRBJ2-5	ASSPTSGETQY
TRBV25-1	TRBJ2-7	ASSDGGRSSGYEQY
TRBV19	TRBJ2-7	ASSRGTTRSTYEQY